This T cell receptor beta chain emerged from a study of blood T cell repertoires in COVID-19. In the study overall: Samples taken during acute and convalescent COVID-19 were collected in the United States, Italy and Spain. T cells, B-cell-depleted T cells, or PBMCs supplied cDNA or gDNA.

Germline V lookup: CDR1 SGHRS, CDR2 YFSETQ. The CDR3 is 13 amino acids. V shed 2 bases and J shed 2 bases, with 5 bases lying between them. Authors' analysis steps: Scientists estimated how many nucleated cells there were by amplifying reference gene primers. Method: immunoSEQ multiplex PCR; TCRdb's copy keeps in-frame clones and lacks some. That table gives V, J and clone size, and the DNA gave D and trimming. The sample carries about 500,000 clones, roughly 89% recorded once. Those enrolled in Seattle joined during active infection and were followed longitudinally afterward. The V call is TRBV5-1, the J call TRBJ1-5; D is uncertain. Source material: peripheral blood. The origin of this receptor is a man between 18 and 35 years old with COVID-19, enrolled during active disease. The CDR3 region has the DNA TGCGCCAGCAGCTTATTAGGCAATCAGCCCCAGCATTTT. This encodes CASSLLGNQPQHF.